These 25 T cell receptor beta chains were all obtained from the same sample, sequenced in a study of identifying expanded T cells in peripheral blood. Profiled with immunoSEQ multiplex PCR; TCRdb holds only in-frame clones, not every one. This table has approximately 120,000 clones, roughly 84% appearing once. The sequenced sample consisted of blood. Receptors originate from a person aged 18-69 years in good health.

This chain joins TRBV6-1 and TRBJ1-6; D gene ambiguous. In germline, CDR1 is MNHNS, CDR2 SASEGT. The length of the CDR3 is 14 residues. Deletions cut 5 bases from V and 4 bases from J, with 9 bases between. Here the CDR3 reads CASSPFEYNSPLHF. CDR3 sequence (DNA): TGTGCCAGCAGTCCGTTCGAATATAATTCACCCCTCCACTTT.

The chain is built from TRBV28 and TRBJ1-2; no firm D call. The V end lost 6 bases, the J end lost 0 bases, and 8 bases lay between the germline ends. This CDR3 is 13 amino acids long. Per the germline V gene, CDR1 is MDHEN and CDR2 is SYDVKM. The CDR3, as DNA: TGTGCCAGCAGGTATGGGGCTAACTATGGCTACACCTTC. It encodes CASRYGANYGYTF.

The chain couples TRBV9 to TRBJ2-3; a possible D gene is TRBD1 (5 bases). Germline V gene lookup returns CDR1 SGDLS and CDR2 YYNGEE. V lost 4 bases to trimming and J lost 5 bases, with 17 bases between them. There are 15 residues in the CDR3. CDR3 DNA: TGTGCCAGCAGCCCCACAAATGGGGCCATAGATACGCAGTATTTT. Translation gives CASSPTNGAIDTQYF.

The chain has TRBV6-1 and TRBJ2-7, with D possibly being TRBD1 or TRBD2 (5 bases each). V was trimmed by 3 bases and J by 2 bases, leaving 11 bases between them. This CDR3 comprises 14 residues. Germline V gene data show CDR1 as MNHNS and CDR2 as SASEGT. CDR3 coding DNA: TGTGCCAGCAGTGAGGGGACCGCCGCCTACGAGCAGTACTTC. Its protein is CASSEGTAAYEQYF.

This clone was detected once. The chain links TRBV7-2 to TRBJ1-1, with D possibly being TRBD1 (6 bases). V was pared by 4 bases and J by 1 base, with 19 bases between. The CDR3 has 17 residues. CDR1 is SGHTA and CDR2 is FQGNSA in the germline V gene. Here the CDR3 reads CASSSTGRSQRNTEAFF. In DNA, the CDR3 is TGTGCCAGCAGCTCTACAGGGAGAAGTCAGAGGAACACTGAAGCTTTCTTT.

The V call is TRBV27, the J call TRBJ1-1, with a weak D call TRBD1 (5 bases). Trimming pared 5 bases from V and 5 bases from J, leaving 9 bases between. Germline V gene sequence: CDR1 MNHEY, CDR2 SMNVEV (reference sequence). The CDR3 is made up of 12 amino acids. DNA for the CDR3: TGTGCCAGCAGTACCGGGGGGACTGAAGCTTTCTTT. Its protein is CASSTGGTEAFF.

This clone has just a few counts. The chain combines TRBV4-1 with TRBJ1-2; 9 bases map to TRBD1. The CDR3 spans 13 residues. Trimming cost V 2 bases and J 8 bases; bases outside gene matches: 3. CDR1 is MGHRA, CDR2 YSYEKL, per germline. In DNA form, the CDR3 reads TGCGCCAGCAGCCAAATAACAGGGGGCGGCTACACCTTC. Its protein is CASSQITGGGYTF.

This clone was detected only once. This sequence joins TRBV29-1 and TRBJ1-3, with D possibly matching TRBD1 (5 bases). The CDR3 extends over 12 amino acids. Germline V gene sequence: CDR1 SQVTM, CDR2 ANQGSEA. Between the trimmed V and J ends, which lost 7 bases and 2 bases, there was a span of 9 bases. The CDR3, as DNA: TGCAGCGGAGCAGGGCCTGGAAACACCATATATTTT. Translated, it gives CSGAGPGNTIYF.

The chain employs TRBV2 and TRBJ1-2; 9 positions match TRBD1. The germline gives CDR1 SNHLY, CDR2 FYNNEI. This CDR3 region has 15 residues. The trim removed 1 base at V and 6 bases at J, leaving 6 bases unmatched. The DNA for the CDR3 is TGTGCCAGCAGTGAAGAGGGGCACAGGGGGCATGGCTACACCTTC. Translating gives CASSEEGHRGHGYTF.

This chain joins TRBV5-1 and TRBJ2-7, with 10 positions matching TRBD1. Germline CDR1 is SGHRS and CDR2 is YFSETQ. The CDR3 length is 15 residues. The V and J ends lost 2 bases and 2 bases, in that order; junction bases with no gene match: 4. This CDR3 is CASSFGTGDPYEQYF. In nucleotides, the CDR3 is TGCGCCAGCAGCTTCGGGACAGGGGACCCCTACGAGCAGTACTTC.

This clone was picked up a small number of times. The chain uses TRBV19 and TRBJ2-7, with D perhaps TRBD1 (6 bases). Germline V CDR1 and CDR2: LNHDA, SQIVND (reference sequence). This CDR3 region has 12 residues. The ends were cut back, 4 bases at V and 3 bases at J, with 7 bases in the middle. For the CDR3, the DNA is TGTGCCAGTAGTACAGGGGACTACGAGCAGTACTTC. Its translation is CASSTGDYEQYF.

The CDR3 DNA sequence: TGTGCTAGTGGTTCCCCCCCAGGAACCAACTATGGCTACACCTTC. This gives the protein CASGSPPGTNYGYTF. This rearrangement joins TRBV12-5 to TRBJ1-2, with unresolved D. V lost 4 bases and J lost 2, with 14 bases in between. There are 15 residues in the CDR3. Germline V gene lookup returns CDR1 LGHNT and CDR2 FRNRAP.

The rearrangement joins TRBV5-1 to TRBJ1-2; D remains unclear. There are 13 residues in the CDR3. CDR1 and CDR2 from the germline V gene are SGHRS and YFSETQ. Trimming took off 1 base at V and 3 bases at J, with 7 bases between the two ends. The CDR3 DNA reads as TGCGCCAGCAGCTTGACGGACGACTATGGCTACACCTTC. This sequence encodes CASSLTDDYGYTF.

The chain joins TRBV11-3 to TRBJ2-7; D may be TRBD2 (7 bases). CDR3 length: 18 amino acids. V was trimmed by 1 base and J by 3 bases, leaving 22 bases between them. CDR1 and CDR2 (germline): SGHNT, YENEEA. The CDR3 here is CASSLGRTQRGDYYEQYF. The CDR3 DNA follows: TGTGCCAGCAGCTTAGGAAGGACTCAGAGGGGGGACTACTACGAGCAGTACTTC.

The rearrangement links TRBV9 to TRBJ2-3; D gene unclear. The CDR3 covers 15 residues. Germline CDR1 is SGDLS and CDR2 is YYNGEE. V dropped 4 bases and J dropped 2 bases, with 14 bases sitting between them. The CDR3 reads CASSPSPWTTDTQYF. The CDR3 coding sequence is TGTGCCAGCAGCCCCTCACCCTGGACCACAGATACGCAGTATTTT.

The chain carries TRBV10-3 and TRBJ1-6; D gene ambiguous. The CDR3 has 13 residues. Trimming took off 0 bases at V and 8 bases at J, with 5 bases between the two ends. The germline V gene encodes CDR1 ENHRY and CDR2 SYGVKD. CDR3 nucleotide sequence: TGTGCCATCAGTGAGTCTGAGGATTCACCCCTCCACTTT. This encodes CAISESEDSPLHF.

This clone was recorded once. This chain connects TRBV7-2 to TRBJ1-2, with 7 nucleotides matching TRBD1. CDR3 size: 14 residues. Germline CDR1 and CDR2: SGHTA and FQGNSA. J was trimmed by 6 bases and V by 3 bases; bases with no gene match: 7. The CDR3 protein is CASSFGGGTDGYTF. DNA of the CDR3: TGTGCCAGCAGCTTCGGAGGCGGGACAGATGGCTACACCTTC.

V gene TRBV10-3 combines with J gene TRBJ1-1; D is uncertain. The germline CDR1 and CDR2 sequences are ENHRY and SYGVKD. There are 14 residues in the CDR3. Trimming took 6 bases from V and 6 from J, leaving 17 bases between them. The CDR3 region is CAISQGLKAAEAFF. CDR3 bases: TGTGCCATCAGCCAAGGGTTAAAGGCGGCTGAAGCTTTCTTT.

The chain uses TRBV6-6 and TRBJ2-7; D not certain. Trimming shortened V by 2 bases and J by 6 bases, and 11 bases separated the two germline ends. This CDR3 comprises 13 residues. Germline lookup yields CDR1 MNHNY and CDR2 SVGAGI (reference sequence). CDR3 in amino acids: CASSYGLSSEQYF. The CDR3 region has the DNA TGTGCCAGCAGTTACGGTCTCAGCTCCGAGCAGTACTTC.

This clone was observed a single time. The genes are TRBV7-2 and TRBJ2-5; D is unresolved. This CDR3 has 13 residues. V was pared by 1 base and J by 8 bases, with 11 bases between. The germline gives CDR1 SGHTA, CDR2 FQGNSA. CDR3 region: CASSLGGGVTQYF. In DNA, the CDR3 is TGTGCCAGCAGCTTAGGCGGCGGAGTAACCCAGTACTTC.

This rearrangement joins TRBV29-1 to TRBJ2-7; unclear D gene. CDR1 is SQVTM, CDR2 ANQGSEA, per germline. This CDR3 has 13 residues. Trimming shortened V by 2 bases and J by 2 bases, and 10 bases separated the two germline ends. Written as DNA, the CDR3 is TGCAGCGTTGAATCGGACCTTACCTACGAGCAGTACTTC. Protein product: CSVESDLTYEQYF.

In DNA form, the CDR3 reads TGTGCCAGCAGCTTTTCAGGGGGCGGTCAGCCCCAGCATTTT. The encoded protein is CASSFSGGGQPQHF. The rearrangement uses TRBV7-2 and TRBJ1-5; 8 bases align to TRBD1. Germline lookup yields CDR1 SGHTA and CDR2 FQGNSA. CDR3 length: 14 residues. The V and J ends lost 3 bases and 6 bases, in that order; junction bases with no gene match: 4.

The chain combines TRBV7-9 with TRBJ2-2; TRBD2 matches 10 bases. CDR3 length equals 15 residues. Trimming at V came to 5 bases and at J to 5 bases, leaving 5 bases not matched to a gene. The germline V gene has CDR1 SEHNR and CDR2 FQNEAQ (reference sequence). In DNA form, the CDR3 reads TGTGCCAGCAGCGCAGCGGGGGGGAGGACCGGGGAGCTGTTTTTT. As protein: CASSAAGGRTGELFF.

V and J are TRBV18 and TRBJ2-7, with 11 bases identical to TRBD1. Germline loops: CDR1 KGHSH, CDR2 LQKENI. The CDR3 is 16 amino acids. J gave up 2 bases and V 1 base, and 4 bases lay outside the gene matches. CDR3 coding DNA: TGTGCCAGCTCACCACGGCCGGGACAGGGGGCCTACGAGCAGTACTTC. It encodes CASSPRPGQGAYEQYF.

This sequence joins TRBV30 and TRBJ1-4; D ambiguous. The V end was cut by 0 bases, the J end by 10 bases, with 9 bases between. The germline CDR1 and CDR2 sequences are GTSNPN and SVGIG (reference sequence). There are 12 residues in the CDR3. CDR3 DNA sequence: TGTGCCTGGAGTGTAAGCCCTGGAAAACTGTTTTTT. Protein product: CAWSVSPGKLFF.